This TCR beta chain was obtained from a study of blood T cell repertoires in COVID-19. Study overall: T cells, B-cell-depleted T cells, or PBMCs supplied cDNA or gDNA.

CDR1 and CDR2 from the germline V gene are MGHDK and SYGVNS. V gave up 3 bases and J gave up 9 bases; unmatched junction bases: 6. The CDR3 is 14 residues long. The repertoire was sequenced with immunoSEQ multiplex PCR; TCRdb's copy has only in-frame clones and lacks some. This table has more than 200,000 clones, 90% appearing once. The sequence came from a man aged 25 to 40 with COVID-19, enrolled during active disease. Source material: peripheral blood. This rearrangement joins TRBV25-1 to TRBJ1-5; TRBD1 matches 9 bases. The CDR3 region is CASSEGQGLGPQHF. In DNA, the CDR3 is TGTGCCAGCAGTGAGGGACAGGGCCTAGGGCCCCAGCATTTT.